The clone carrying this T cell receptor beta chain was counted many times. The J segment lost 7 bases and the V segment lost 4 bases, leaving 13 bases of the junction unmatched. CDR1 is SGHKS, CDR2 YYEKEE, per germline (reference sequence). The CDR3 extends over 16 amino acids. These data originate in a study of T cells after yellow fever vaccination. Study observations and caveats: Within FACS-sorted repertoires, abundant clonotypes contaminating from the bulk population could be present.

TCRdb re-called the 5' RACE reads with MiXCR, one entry per CDR3 protein. The repertoire holds about 13,000 distinct CDR3 sequences, with 4.5% to 5% as singletons. The V gene is TRBV5-5, the J gene TRBJ2-2; TRBD1 matches at 7 bases. This clonotype was sampled from a man aged 30-40 years who received the YFV17D yellow fever vaccine. Sequencing was performed on PBMCs, either bulk or a sorted T-cell subset (CD4+, CD8+, memory, or dextramer-sorted; not recorded which), taken 45 days after the yellow fever booster vaccination. Here the CDR3 reads CASSRGQDTRFGELFF. The CDR3 DNA follows: TGTGCCAGCAGCCGAGGACAGGACACTAGATTCGGGGAGCTGTTTTTT.